The following is a T cell receptor beta chain sequence with its context. There are a few counts of this clonotype. It has no known antigen specificity. Per-nucleotide qualities are absent, and no much larger clonotype sits a single base away. Only healthy Caucasian donors were included. Three pairs of female monozygotic twins, all aged about 18 to 29 years, made up the twin cohort. Positive isolation kits from Invitrogen were used to isolate CD4+ and CD8+ T cell populations. This specimen comes from a study of identical twins listed by TCRdb under 2016. About the study as a whole: TCR alpha and beta repertoires from monozygotic twins, unrelated adults of various ages and cord blood were deep-sequenced to test whether fetal clonotypes persist. To rule out contamination, the twin experiments were replicated at different times with different library preparation protocols.

Library preparation used 5' RACE. TCRdb shows the sequencer as Illumina HiSeq 2000. A universal primer binding site was introduced by template switching, and a unique molecular identifier was present in the final cDNA, enabling accurate counting of TCR cDNA molecules. Specific primers in the conserved constant-segment region were used to synthesize first-strand cDNA for the TCR alpha and beta chains. Each cDNA library was double barcoded, with a SMART-Mk sample barcode plus Illumina barcodes, to control for contamination. TruSeq adapter sequences and Illumina sample barcodes were added in two successive PCR steps. Sequencing of the TCR alpha and beta cDNA libraries was done on the Illumina HiSeq platform using custom primers. Processing in the source paper ran as follows. Raw reads were processed with MiGEC to extract unique molecular identifiers, and MiXCR was used to determine CDR3 positions. For each individual, recombination models were inferred using an EM algorithm with the repgenHMM and IGoR tools. The analysis of shared clonotypes was done with the tcR package in R, with sharing normalized by the product of cloneset sizes. To study raw recombination without the effects of thymic and clonal selection, out-of-frame nonproductive sequences were analyzed. TCRdb itself trimmed the public reads at Q25 with fastp, ran MiXCR and retained productive beta chains. Each entry is one CDR3 protein sequence, shown with its most common DNA and genes. The V and J calls and clone size come from TCRdb's table, not from the authors' own analysis. In all, the sample holds around 490,000 distinct CDR3 sequences, and more than 20% of those were seen once. The ten largest clones take up about 0.48% of the sample.

The study at large found these results: Zero-insertion analyses could be partly confounded by invariant T cells such as MAIT and iNKT, though diverse VJ usage argued against such confounding for most clonotypes. Recombination models systematically underestimated out-of-frame TCR alpha sharing in monozygotic twins but agreed with sharing between unrelated individuals. Compared with coincidental sharing between unrelated individuals, out-of-frame TCR alpha sequences shared between twins had an excess of sequences with low generation probability. Conclusions relied on cross-sectional statistical analysis, since the same donors could not be followed over many years. Fewer insertions were carried by abundant cord blood beta clonotypes; a weaker similar trend was observed in young adult naive repertoires, while no such trend was observed in memory repertoires. In beta out-of-frame sequences, excess twin sharing was weaker, because having fewer shared sequences lowered the signal-to-noise ratio.

The same sample was also used in a study of yellow fever vaccine responses in identical twins. The second paper further reports: According to the authors, the vaccine-induced T cell response in identical twins seemed to be partly convergent and partly specific to each individual. Focusing on identical twins, the study followed the T cell clones that responded to the vaccine, and did so with precision.

The origin of this receptor is a woman between 18 and 29 years old in good health. The sequenced sample consisted of CD4+ T cells sorted from blood.

CDR3 sequence: CASIQGPGTNTGELFF. At the DNA level, the sequence is TGTGCCAGCATCCAGGGCCCAGGAACCAACACCGGGGAGCTGTTTTTT. This chain is built from TRBV12-3 or TRBV12-4 and TRBJ2-2; a tentative D match to TRBD1 spans 5 bases. From the cysteine up to the phenylalanine, the CDR3 has a length of 16 residues. Solely the CDR3 DNA is kept, with 48 bases framed from the first base. Deletion took 7 bases off V and 2 bases off J, with a span of 17 bases between the germline ends.